What follows describes a single T cell receptor (beta chain). Documented treatment: 15 to 20 received Ad26.COV2.S at low or high dose, single or two shots; several received placebo; per-sample allocation not given. Sampling was done on day 63 after the first vaccine or placebo injection. The CDR3 is made up of 13 amino acids. Germline assignment: CDR1 SGHNT and CDR2 YYREEE (reference sequence). Trimming cost V 3 bases and J 4 bases; bases outside gene matches: 3. TCRdb's copy holds only in-frame clones and misses some; the assay was immunoSEQ multiplex PCR. The sample yields about 480,000 clones, around 88% seen once. The entry originates in a study of Ad26.COV2.S vaccination and SARS-CoV-2 variants.

Material: peripheral blood, obtained in a trial of Ad26.COV2.S vaccine versus placebo. The chain uses TRBV5-4 and TRBJ1-1, with TRBD1 identical over 7 bases. This TCR derives from a person between 18 and 59 years old who received the Ad26.COV2.S COVID-19 vaccine or a placebo. CDR3 DNA: TGTGCCAGCAGCTCTCGGGACAGCACTGAAGCTTTCTTT. Encoded protein: CASSSRDSTEAFF.